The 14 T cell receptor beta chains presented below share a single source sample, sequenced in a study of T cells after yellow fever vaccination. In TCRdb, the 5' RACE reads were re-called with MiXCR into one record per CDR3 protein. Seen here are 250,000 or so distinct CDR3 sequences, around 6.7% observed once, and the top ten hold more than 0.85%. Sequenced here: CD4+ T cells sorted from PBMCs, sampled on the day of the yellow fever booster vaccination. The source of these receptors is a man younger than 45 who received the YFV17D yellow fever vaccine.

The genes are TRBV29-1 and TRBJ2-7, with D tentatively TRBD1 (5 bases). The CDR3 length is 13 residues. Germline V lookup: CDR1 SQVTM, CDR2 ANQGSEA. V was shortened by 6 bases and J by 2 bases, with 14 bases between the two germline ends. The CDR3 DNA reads TGCAGCGTCTACAGGCTTAACGCCTACGAGCAGTACTTC. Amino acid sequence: CSVYRLNAYEQYF.

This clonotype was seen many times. The CDR3 bases are TGTGCCATCAGTGACCCTAAACAGGGAACCTACGAGCAGTACTTC. Protein product: CAISDPKQGTYEQYF. The V call is TRBV10-3, the J call TRBJ2-7; D is possibly TRBD1 (6 bases). CDR1 is ENHRY, CDR2 SYGVKD, per germline. The ends were cut back, 3 bases at V and 2 bases at J, with 14 bases in the middle. CDR3 length: 15 residues.

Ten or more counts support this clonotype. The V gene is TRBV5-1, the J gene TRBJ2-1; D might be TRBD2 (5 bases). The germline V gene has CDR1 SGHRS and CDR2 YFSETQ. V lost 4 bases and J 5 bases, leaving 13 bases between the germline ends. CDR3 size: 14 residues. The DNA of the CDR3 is TGCGCCAGCAGCCAGCGAGGGAGCCACAATGAGCAGTTCTTC. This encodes CASSQRGSHNEQFF.

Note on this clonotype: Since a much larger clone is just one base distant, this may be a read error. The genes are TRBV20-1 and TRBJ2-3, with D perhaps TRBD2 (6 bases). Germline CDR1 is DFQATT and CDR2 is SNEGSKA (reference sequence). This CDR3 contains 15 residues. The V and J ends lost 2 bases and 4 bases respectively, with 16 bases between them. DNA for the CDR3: TGCAGTGCTAGACAAATAGCGGTACCACCAGATACGCAGTATTTT. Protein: CSARQIAVPPDTQYF.

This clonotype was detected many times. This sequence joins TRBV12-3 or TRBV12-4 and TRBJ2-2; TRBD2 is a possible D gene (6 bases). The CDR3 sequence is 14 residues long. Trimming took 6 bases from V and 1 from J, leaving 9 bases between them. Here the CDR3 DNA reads TGTGCCAGCAGCTTGGGGGGGAACACCGGGGAGCTGTTTTTT. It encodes CASSLGGNTGELFF.

The CDR3: CASSRTALANYGYTF. The CDR3 bases are TGCGCCAGCAGCCGGACAGCCTTAGCTAACTATGGCTACACCTTC. The chain is built from TRBV4-3 and TRBJ1-2; tentatively, D is TRBD1 (6 bases). The germline V gene has CDR1 LGHNA and CDR2 YSLEER. Trimming removed 4 bases at V and 0 bases at J, with 12 bases between. This CDR3 comprises 15 residues.

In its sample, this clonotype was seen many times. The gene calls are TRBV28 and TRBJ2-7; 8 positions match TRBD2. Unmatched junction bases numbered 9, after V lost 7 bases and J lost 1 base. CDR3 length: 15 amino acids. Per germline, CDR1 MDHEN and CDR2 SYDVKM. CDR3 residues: CASIGGGGQSYEQYF. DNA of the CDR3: TGTGCCAGCATCGGGGGGGGCGGACAATCCTACGAGCAGTACTTC.

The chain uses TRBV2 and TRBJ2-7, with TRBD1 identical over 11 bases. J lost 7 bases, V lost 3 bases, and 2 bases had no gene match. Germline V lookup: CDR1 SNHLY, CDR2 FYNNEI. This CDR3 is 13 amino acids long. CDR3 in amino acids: CASSDGTGGEQYF. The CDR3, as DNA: TGTGCCAGCAGTGACGGGACAGGGGGGGAGCAGTACTTC.

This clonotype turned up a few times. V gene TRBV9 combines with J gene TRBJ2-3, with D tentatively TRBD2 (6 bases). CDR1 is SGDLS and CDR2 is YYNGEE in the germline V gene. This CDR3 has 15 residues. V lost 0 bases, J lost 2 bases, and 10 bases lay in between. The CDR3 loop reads CASSVEAGLTDTQYF. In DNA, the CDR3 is TGTGCCAGCAGCGTAGAAGCGGGTCTCACAGATACGCAGTATTTT.

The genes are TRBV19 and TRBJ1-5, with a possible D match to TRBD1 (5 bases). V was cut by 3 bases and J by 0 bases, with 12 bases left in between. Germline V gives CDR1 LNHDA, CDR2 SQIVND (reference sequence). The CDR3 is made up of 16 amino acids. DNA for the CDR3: TGTGCCAGTAGTATCCCTGGCGGGGGTAGCAATCAGCCCCAGCATTTT. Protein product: CASSIPGGGSNQPQHF.

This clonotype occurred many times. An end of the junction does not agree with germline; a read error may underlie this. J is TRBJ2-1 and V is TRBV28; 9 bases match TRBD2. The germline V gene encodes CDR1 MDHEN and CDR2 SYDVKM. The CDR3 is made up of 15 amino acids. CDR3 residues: CATTVGTSMSNAQFF. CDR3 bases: TGTGCCACCACAGTGGGGACTAGCATGAGTAATGCGCAGTTCTTC.

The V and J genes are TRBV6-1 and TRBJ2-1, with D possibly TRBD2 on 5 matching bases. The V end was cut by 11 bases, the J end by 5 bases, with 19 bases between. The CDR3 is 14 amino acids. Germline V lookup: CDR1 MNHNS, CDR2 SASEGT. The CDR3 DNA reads TGTGCCGGCGAGACTCACTCGGGGAACAATGAGCAGTTCTTC. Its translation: CAGETHSGNNEQFF.

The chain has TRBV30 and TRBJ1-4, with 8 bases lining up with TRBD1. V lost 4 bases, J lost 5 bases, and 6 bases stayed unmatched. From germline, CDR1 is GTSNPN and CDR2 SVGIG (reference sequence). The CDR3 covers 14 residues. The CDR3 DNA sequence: TGTGCCTGGACAGAGAACAGGGGGAATGAAAAACTGTTTTTT. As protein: CAWTENRGNEKLFF.

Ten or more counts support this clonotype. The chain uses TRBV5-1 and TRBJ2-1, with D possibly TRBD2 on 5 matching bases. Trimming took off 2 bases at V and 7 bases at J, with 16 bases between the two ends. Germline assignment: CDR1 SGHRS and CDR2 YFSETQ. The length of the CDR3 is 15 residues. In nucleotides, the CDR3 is TGCGCCAGCAGCTTTGGGCTAGCCCTGGTGAATGAGCAGTTCTTC. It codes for CASSFGLALVNEQFF.